The next 5 T cell receptor beta chains were all read from a single sample in a study of T cells expressing NK-cell markers. TCRdb re-called the 5' RACE reads; one entry per CDR3 protein, DNA not given. This repertoire includes 550,000 to 600,000 distinct CDR3 sequences. The material sequenced was blood T cells: a sorted CD56 or NKG2C T cell subset, CD4+ or CD8+ T cells, or bulk PBMC T cells (not recorded which). The source is a young man in good health.

Here the CDR3 reads CASSYLGVTGELFF. The genes are TRBV6-2 or TRBV6-3 and TRBJ2-2. CDR1 and CDR2 (germline): MNHEY, SVGEGT. The CDR3 runs 14 residues.

The gene calls are TRBV10-3 and TRBJ1-4; the TCRdb call, TRBD1, lacks DNA for checking. CDR1 and CDR2 (germline): ENHRY, SYGVKD. The CDR3 consists of 15 residues. This CDR3 reads CAISESQGTDEKLFF.

The J gene is TRBJ1-5, the V gene TRBV20-1; TCRdb selects TRBD1, and the lack of DNA leaves this call unchecked. The CDR3 covers 14 residues. The germline V gene has CDR1 DFQATT and CDR2 SNEGSKA (reference sequence). This chain's CDR3 is CSARGQGMEQPQHF.

The chain recombines TRBV12-3 or TRBV12-4 with TRBJ2-6; TCRdb proposes TRBD2, but this gene call is untestable without DNA. This CDR3 comprises 17 residues. The CDR3 reads CASLGLAESSGANVLTF.

J is TRBJ1-5 and V is TRBV10-3. The CDR3 runs to 14 residues. Looked up from germline, CDR1 is ENHRY and CDR2 is SYGVKD. This chain's CDR3 is CATRGSANGQPQHF.